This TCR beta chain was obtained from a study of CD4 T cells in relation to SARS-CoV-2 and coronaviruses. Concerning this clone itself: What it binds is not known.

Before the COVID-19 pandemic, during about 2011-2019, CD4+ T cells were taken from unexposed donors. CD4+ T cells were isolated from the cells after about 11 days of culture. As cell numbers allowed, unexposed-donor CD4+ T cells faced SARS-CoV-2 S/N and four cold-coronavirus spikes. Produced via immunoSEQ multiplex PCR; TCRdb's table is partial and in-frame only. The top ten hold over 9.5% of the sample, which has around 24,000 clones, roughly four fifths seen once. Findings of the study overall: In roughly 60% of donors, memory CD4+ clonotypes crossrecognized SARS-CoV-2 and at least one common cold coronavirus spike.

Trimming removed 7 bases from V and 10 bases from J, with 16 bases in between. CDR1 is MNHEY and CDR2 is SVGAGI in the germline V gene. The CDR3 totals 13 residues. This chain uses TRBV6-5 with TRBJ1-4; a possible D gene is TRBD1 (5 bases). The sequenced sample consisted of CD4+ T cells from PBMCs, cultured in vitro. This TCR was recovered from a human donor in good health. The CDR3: CASMRGLGGKLFF. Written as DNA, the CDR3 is TGTGCCAGCATGAGGGGTTTGGGGGGAAAACTGTTTTTT.